This TCR beta chain was found in a study of tumor-infiltrating lymphocytes in primary liver carcinoma. The study, taken as a whole, reports: Among top clones, only about 8-25% appeared in all five tumor regions.

For this clonotype: What it recognizes is unknown.

From 500 ng total RNA, TCR beta cDNA was generated with a primer in the constant region. Libraries of TCR beta came from three nested multiplex PCR rounds with slightly modified ARM-PCR. MiXCR was run by TCRdb on the multiplex PCR reads, yielding one entry per CDR3 protein. Here the sample spans 100,000 to 150,000 distinct CDR3 sequences, 55% to 75% being singletons. The source material, about 17-31 mg of unsorted bulk tissue, was used to co-extract RNA and DNA. Surgical resection treated primary liver carcinoma in the patients. The receptor was isolated from a woman aged 60 to 75 with primary liver carcinoma and hepatitis B virus infection. Sequenced: liver tumor tissue from sampling region 3. The subset denotes: tumor region T3, left-lateral pole.

CDR3 coding DNA: TGTGCCAGTAGTATATGGCAGGGCCATCAGCCCCAGCATTTT. Protein: CASSIWQGHQPQHF. The chain is built from TRBV19 and TRBJ1-5; weak D call: TRBD1 (5 bases). V shed 2 bases and J shed 5 bases, with 10 bases lying between them. The CDR3 sequence is 14 residues long. Looked up from germline, CDR1 is LNHDA and CDR2 is SQIVND (reference sequence).